The clone carrying this T cell receptor beta chain came up many times. The source of the sample is a study of neurological immune-mediated disorders. TCRdb redid the calling of the 5' RACE reads with MiXCR, one entry per CDR3 protein. This sample has 35,000 to 40,000 distinct CDR3 sequences, with roughly 7% found just once. CDR1 and CDR2 (germline): SNHLY, FYNNEI. The CDR3 length is 13 residues. J gave up 5 bases and V 7 bases, and 8 bases lay outside the gene matches. Serving as healthy controls were blood bank volunteers based in Maryland, USA. Sequenced: PBMCs. The origin of this receptor is a woman between 40 and 55 years old in good health. The chain is built from TRBV2 and TRBJ2-7; TRBD2 agrees at 7 bases. CDR3 region: CASKWRETNEQYF. The CDR3 DNA reads TGTGCCAGCAAATGGCGGGAGACGAACGAGCAGTACTTC.